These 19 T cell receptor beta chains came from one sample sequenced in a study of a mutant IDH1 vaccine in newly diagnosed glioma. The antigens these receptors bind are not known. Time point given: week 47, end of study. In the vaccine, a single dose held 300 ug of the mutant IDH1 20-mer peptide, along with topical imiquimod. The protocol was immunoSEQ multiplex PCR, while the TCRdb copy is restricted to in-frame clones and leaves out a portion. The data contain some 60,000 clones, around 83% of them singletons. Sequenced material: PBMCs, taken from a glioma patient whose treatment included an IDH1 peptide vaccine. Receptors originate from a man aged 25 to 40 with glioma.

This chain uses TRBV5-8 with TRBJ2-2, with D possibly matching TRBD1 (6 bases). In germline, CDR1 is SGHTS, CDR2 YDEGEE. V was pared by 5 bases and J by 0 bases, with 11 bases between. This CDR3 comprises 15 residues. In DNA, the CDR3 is TGTGCCAGCAGTCAGGGGTTCTCGAACACCGGGGAGCTGTTTTTT. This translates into CASSQGFSNTGELFF.

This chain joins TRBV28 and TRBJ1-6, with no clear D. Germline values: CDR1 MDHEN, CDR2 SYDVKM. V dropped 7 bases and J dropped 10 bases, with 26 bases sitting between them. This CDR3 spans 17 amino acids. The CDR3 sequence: CASISGEGMIESSPLHF. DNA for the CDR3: TGTGCCAGCATCTCCGGCGAGGGTATGATTGAGAGCTCACCCCTCCACTTT.

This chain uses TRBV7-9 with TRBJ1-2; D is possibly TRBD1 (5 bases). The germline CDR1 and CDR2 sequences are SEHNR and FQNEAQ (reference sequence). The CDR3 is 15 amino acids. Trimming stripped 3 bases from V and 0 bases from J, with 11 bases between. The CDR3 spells CASSFSDKSNYGYTF. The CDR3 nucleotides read TGTGCCAGCAGCTTCTCGGACAAGTCTAACTATGGCTACACCTTC.

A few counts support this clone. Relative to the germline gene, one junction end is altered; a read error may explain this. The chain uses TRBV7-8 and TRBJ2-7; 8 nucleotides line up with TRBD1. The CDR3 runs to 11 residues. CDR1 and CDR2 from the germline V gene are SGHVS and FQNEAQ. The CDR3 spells CASSGQGGPLF. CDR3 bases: TGTGCCAGCAGCGGACAGGGAGGTCCCTTATTC.

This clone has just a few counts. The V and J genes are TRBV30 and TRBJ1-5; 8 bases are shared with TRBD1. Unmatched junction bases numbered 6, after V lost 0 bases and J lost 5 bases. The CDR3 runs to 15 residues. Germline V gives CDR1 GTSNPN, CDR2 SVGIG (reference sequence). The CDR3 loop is CAWSVMQGADQPQHF. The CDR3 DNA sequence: TGTGCCTGGAGTGTAATGCAGGGGGCCGATCAGCCCCAGCATTTT.

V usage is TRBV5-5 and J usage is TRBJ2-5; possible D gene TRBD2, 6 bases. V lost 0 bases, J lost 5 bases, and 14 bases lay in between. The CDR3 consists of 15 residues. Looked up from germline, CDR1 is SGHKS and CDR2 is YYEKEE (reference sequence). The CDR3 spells CASSLDGGRFETQYF. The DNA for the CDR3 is TGTGCCAGCAGCTTGGACGGGGGTCGCTTTGAGACCCAGTACTTC.

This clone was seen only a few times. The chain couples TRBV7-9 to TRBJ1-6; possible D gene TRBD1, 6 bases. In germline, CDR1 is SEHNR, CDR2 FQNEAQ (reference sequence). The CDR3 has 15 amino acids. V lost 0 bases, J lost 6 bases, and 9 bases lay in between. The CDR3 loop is CASSLAGATNSPLHF. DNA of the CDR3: TGTGCCAGCAGCTTAGCGGGGGCGACTAATTCACCCCTCCACTTT.

Written as DNA, the CDR3 is TGTGCCAGTAGGGCCAGGGGTCATAATTCACCCCTCCACTTT. Its translation: CASRARGHNSPLHF. The chain links TRBV19 to TRBJ1-6; possibly TRBD1 for D (6 bases). The germline CDR1 and CDR2 sequences are LNHDA and SQIVND (reference sequence). V was pared by 6 bases and J by 5 bases, with 11 bases between. The CDR3 runs to 14 residues.

The CDR3, as DNA: TGCGCCAGCAGCTTGAACAGGGTGGATGAGCAGTTCTTC. Protein: CASSLNRVDEQFF. V and J are TRBV5-1 and TRBJ2-1; perhaps TRBD1 as D (6 bases). From germline, CDR1 is SGHRS and CDR2 YFSETQ. V shed 1 base and J shed 8 bases, with 10 bases lying between them. The CDR3 is 13 amino acids.

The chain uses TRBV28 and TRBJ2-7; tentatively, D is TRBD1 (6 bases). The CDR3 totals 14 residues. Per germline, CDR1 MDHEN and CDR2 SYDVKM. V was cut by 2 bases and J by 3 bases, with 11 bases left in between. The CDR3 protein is CASSLIETGYEQYF. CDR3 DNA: TGTGCCAGCAGTTTAATCGAGACAGGCTACGAGCAGTACTTC. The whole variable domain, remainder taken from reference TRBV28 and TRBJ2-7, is DVKVTQSSRYLVKRTGEKVFLECVQDMDHENMFWYRQDPGLGLRLIYFSYDVKMKEKGDIPEGYSVSREKKERFSLILESASTNQTSMYLCASSLIETGYEQYFGPGTRLTVT.

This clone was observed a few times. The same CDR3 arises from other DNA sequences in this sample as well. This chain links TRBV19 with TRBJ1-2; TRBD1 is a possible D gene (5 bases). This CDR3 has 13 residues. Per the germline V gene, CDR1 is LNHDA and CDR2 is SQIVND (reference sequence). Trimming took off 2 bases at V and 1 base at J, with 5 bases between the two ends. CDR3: CASSIQGNYGYTF. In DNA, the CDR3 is TGTGCCAGTAGTATACAGGGTAACTATGGCTACACCTTC. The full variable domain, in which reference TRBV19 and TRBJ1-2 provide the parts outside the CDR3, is DGGITQSPKYLFRKEGQNVTLSCEQNLNHDAMYWYRQDPGQGLRLIYYSQIVNDFQKGDIAEGYSVSREKKESFPLTVTSAQKNPTAFYLCASSIQGNYGYTFGSGTRLTVV.

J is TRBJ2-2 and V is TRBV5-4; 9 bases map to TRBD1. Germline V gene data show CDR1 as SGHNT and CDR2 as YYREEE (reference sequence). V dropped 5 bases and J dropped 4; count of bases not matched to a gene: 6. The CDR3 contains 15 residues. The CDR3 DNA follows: TGTGCCAGCAGTTTAACAGGGGGCTTCACCGGGGAGCTGTTTTTT. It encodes CASSLTGGFTGELFF.

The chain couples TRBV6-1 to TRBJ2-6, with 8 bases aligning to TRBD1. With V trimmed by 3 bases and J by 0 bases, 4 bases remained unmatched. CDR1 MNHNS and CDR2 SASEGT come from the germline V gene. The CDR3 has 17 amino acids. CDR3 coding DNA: TGTGCCAGCAGTGACGGGACAGGATACTCTGGGGCCAACGTCCTGACTTTC. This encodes CASSDGTGYSGANVLTF.

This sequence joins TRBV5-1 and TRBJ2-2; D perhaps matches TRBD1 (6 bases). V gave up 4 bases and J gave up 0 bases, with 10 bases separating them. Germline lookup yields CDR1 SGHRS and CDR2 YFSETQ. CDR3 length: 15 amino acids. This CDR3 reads CASSTWTANTGELFF. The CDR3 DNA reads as TGCGCCAGCAGCACCTGGACAGCGAACACCGGGGAGCTGTTTTTT.

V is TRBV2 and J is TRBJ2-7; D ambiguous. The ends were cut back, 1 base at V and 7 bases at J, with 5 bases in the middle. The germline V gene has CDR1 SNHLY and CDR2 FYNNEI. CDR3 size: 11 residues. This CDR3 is CASSEVKEQYF. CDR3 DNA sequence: TGTGCCAGCAGTGAAGTTAAAGAGCAGTACTTC.

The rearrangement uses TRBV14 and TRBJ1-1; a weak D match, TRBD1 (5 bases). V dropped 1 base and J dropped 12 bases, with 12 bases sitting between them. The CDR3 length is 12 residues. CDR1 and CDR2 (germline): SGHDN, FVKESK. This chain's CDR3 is CASSQVNRQTFF. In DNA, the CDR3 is TGTGCCAGCAGCCAAGTAAACAGGCAGACTTTCTTT.

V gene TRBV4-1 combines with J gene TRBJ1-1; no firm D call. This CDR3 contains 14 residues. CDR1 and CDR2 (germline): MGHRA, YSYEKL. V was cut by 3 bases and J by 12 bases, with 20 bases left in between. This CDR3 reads CASSHPVSLSEPFF. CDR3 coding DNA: TGCGCCAGCAGCCATCCAGTGAGTCTGTCGGAACCTTTCTTT.

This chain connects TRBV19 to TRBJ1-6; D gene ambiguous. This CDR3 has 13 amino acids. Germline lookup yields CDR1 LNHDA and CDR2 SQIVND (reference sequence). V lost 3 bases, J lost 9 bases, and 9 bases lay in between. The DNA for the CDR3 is TGTGCCAGTAGTATTAGTCAGAGTTCACCCCTCCACTTT. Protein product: CASSISQSSPLHF.

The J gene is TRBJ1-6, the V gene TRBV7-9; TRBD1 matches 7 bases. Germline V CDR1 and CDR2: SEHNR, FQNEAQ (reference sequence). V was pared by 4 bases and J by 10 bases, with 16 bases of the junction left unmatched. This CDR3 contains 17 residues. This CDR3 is CASSSLKRQGLLSPLHF. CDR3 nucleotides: TGTGCCAGCAGCTCCTTGAAAAGACAGGGATTATTGTCACCCCTCCACTTT.